The 14 T cell receptor beta chains presented below share a single source sample, sequenced in a study of low-dose radiotherapy and immunotherapy resistance in tumors (dated by TCRdb to between 2021 and 2024). First-strand cDNA was synthesized with Superscript III and a set of TRAV- and TRBV-specific primers, covering both TCRalpha and TCRbeta chains. A roughly 19-cycle PCR with Phusion amplified the TCRs, pairing a constant-region primer with the adapter that was attached to the V primers. TCRdb redid the processing of the public reads, applying fastp at Q25 and MiXCR, and retained in-frame beta chains. Rows merge per CDR3 protein into single entries with the most common DNA and genes. This sample has 8,500 to 14,000 distinct CDR3 sequences in its table, and over 55% of those were observed once. The ten largest clones take up about 10% of the sample. The receptors originated from a human donor with advanced metastatic prostate, ovarian, gallbladder or colorectal cancer (not recorded which). This table probably holds off-target reads from a library built for another chain.

J is TRBJ2-7 and V is TRBV9, with TRBD2 identical over 8 bases. There are 16 residues in the CDR3. CDR1 is SGDLS, CDR2 YYNGEE, per germline. V trimming: 0 bases; J trimming: 3 bases; junction bases outside the gene matches: 8. For the CDR3, the DNA is TGTGCCAGCAGCGTAGGGGGGAAGCGGGGGAACTACGAGCAGTACTTC. Its translation is CASSVGGKRGNYEQYF. The entire variable domain, with the rest obtained from reference TRBV9 and TRBJ2-7, is as follows: DSGVTQTPKHLITATGQRVTLRCSPRSGDLSVYWYQQSLDQGLQFLIQYYNGEERAKGNILERFSAQQFPDLHSELNLSSLELGDSALYFCASSVGGKRGNYEQYFGPGTRLTVT.

Only a few counts were recorded for this clonotype. This rearrangement joins TRBV13 to TRBJ2-1; TRBD2 is a possible D gene (5 bases). Trimming took off 4 bases at V and 10 bases at J, with 8 bases between the two ends. The CDR3 sequence is 11 residues long. Germline loops: CDR1 PRHDT, CDR2 FYEKMQ (reference sequence). CDR3 nucleotide sequence: TGTGCCAGCAGCTCTCGCGGGGAGCAGTTCTTC. The encoded protein is CASSSRGEQFF.

This clonotype was observed a handful of times. The V gene is TRBV19, the J gene TRBJ1-5; a possible D gene is TRBD1 (5 bases). Germline V CDR1 and CDR2: LNHDA, SQIVND (reference sequence). V gave up 3 bases and J gave up 12 bases, with 12 bases separating them. The CDR3 has 12 amino acids. The CDR3 is CASSIPRGHQHF. Written as DNA, the CDR3 is TGTGCCAGTAGTATTCCCCGGGGCCACCAGCATTTT.

The chain uses TRBV19 and TRBJ1-5, with 8 nucleotides matching TRBD1. The trim removed 9 bases at V and 5 bases at J, leaving 9 bases unmatched. Germline CDR1 reads LNHDA; CDR2 reads SQIVND (reference sequence). The CDR3 is made up of 14 amino acids. CDR3 region: CASRIQGGDQPQHF. The CDR3 bases are TGTGCCAGCCGAATACAGGGGGGAGATCAGCCCCAGCATTTT.

The chain is built from TRBV3-1 and TRBJ2-1, with 12 bases lining up with TRBD2. Germline CDR1 LGHDT, CDR2 YNNKEL (reference sequence). J lost 2 bases, V lost 3 bases, and 2 bases had no gene match. CDR3 length equals 16 residues. In DNA, the CDR3 is TGTGCCAGCAGCCATGCTAGCGGGGGGGCCTACAATGAGCAGTTCTTC. Protein: CASSHASGGAYNEQFF.

The sample holds one count of this clonotype. The chain employs TRBV7-8 and TRBJ2-6; a possible D gene is TRBD1 (6 bases). With 4 bases removed from V and 0 bases from J, the gap between germline ends came to 25 bases. The CDR3 runs 21 residues. Per the germline V gene, CDR1 is SGHVS and CDR2 is FQNEAQ. DNA of the CDR3: TGTGCCAGCAGCTCTAAGTGGGGGACAAGAGGTCTAAACTCTGGGGCCAACGTCCTGACTTTC. Its protein product is CASSSKWGTRGLNSGANVLTF.

This clonotype came up a few times. The chain recombines TRBV5-4 with TRBJ2-1, with 8 positions matching TRBD2. Germline V lookup: CDR1 SGHNT, CDR2 YYREEE (reference sequence). Trimming took 0 bases from V and 9 from J; bases not matched to a gene: 8. The CDR3 consists of 15 residues. Here the CDR3 reads CASSLDSGGPPEQFF. DNA for the CDR3: TGTGCCAGCAGCTTGGACTCGGGAGGGCCCCCTGAGCAGTTCTTC. The whole variable domain, filled in from reference TRBV5-4 and TRBJ2-1, reads ETGVTQSPTHLIKTRGQQVTLRCSSQSGHNTVSWYQQALGQGPQFIFQYYREEENGRGNFPPRFSGLQFPNYSSELNVNALELDDSALYLCASSLDSGGPPEQFFGPGTRLTVL.

The V and J genes are TRBV6-8 and TRBJ1-2; 8 positions agree with TRBD1. After removal of 6 bases from V and 5 bases from J, the junction contained 5 bases not matched to a gene. There are 13 residues in the CDR3. Germline V gives CDR1 MNHGY, CDR2 SAAAGT. The CDR3 nucleotides are TGTGCCAGCAGATACAGGGGGAAGTATGGCTACACCTTC. It specifies CASRYRGKYGYTF.

The chain joins TRBV18 to TRBJ1-1; 7 nucleotides align to TRBD1. J was trimmed by 0 bases and V by 1 base; bases with no gene match: 2. The CDR3 extends over 15 amino acids. In germline, CDR1 is KGHSH, CDR2 LQKENI. Here the CDR3 DNA reads TGTGCCAGCTCACCACGGGACAGCGTGAACACTGAAGCTTTCTTT. Translation gives CASSPRDSVNTEAFF.

The CDR3 bases are TGTGCCAGCCCGCCCCCACAGACCTCCTACGAGCAGTACTTC. Translating it yields CASPPPQTSYEQYF. J is TRBJ2-7 and V is TRBV27; D ambiguous. The CDR3 is made up of 14 amino acids. Per the germline V gene, CDR1 is MNHEY and CDR2 is SMNVEV (reference sequence). V lost 8 bases, J lost 0 bases, and 14 bases lay in between.

The chain has TRBV20-1 and TRBJ2-5; 9 bases align to TRBD2. Germline V CDR1 and CDR2: DFQATT, SNEGSKA (reference sequence). V shed 4 bases and J 5 bases; nucleotides not matched to a gene: 8. This CDR3 is 14 amino acids long. CDR3 sequence: CSAMLREGRETQYF. The DNA of the CDR3 is TGCAGTGCTATGCTGCGGGAGGGCCGGGAGACCCAGTACTTC.

This rearrangement joins TRBV19 to TRBJ1-4, with D possibly being TRBD1 (6 bases). The CDR3 runs 15 residues. CDR1 LNHDA and CDR2 SQIVND come from the germline V gene (reference sequence). Trimming pared 3 bases from V and 4 bases from J, leaving 12 bases between. The CDR3 protein is CASSMVDRLNEKLFF. For the CDR3, the DNA is TGTGCCAGTAGTATGGTGGACAGACTTAATGAAAAACTGTTTTTT.

The chain combines TRBV9 with TRBJ2-5, with D perhaps TRBD1 or TRBD2 (5 bases each). CDR1 is SGDLS, CDR2 YYNGEE, per germline. Trimming left V 0 bases short and J 5 bases short, with 14 bases between. The CDR3 loop spans 15 amino acids. Here the CDR3 DNA reads TGTGCCAGCAGCGTAGAAAGCGGATGGGGGGAGACCCAGTACTTC. Protein: CASSVESGWGETQYF.

This clonotype was seen a handful of times. J is TRBJ1-6 and V is TRBV28; the D is unclear. The CDR3 consists of 13 residues. The V and J ends lost 4 bases and 10 bases respectively, with 11 bases between them. Germline values: CDR1 MDHEN, CDR2 SYDVKM. The CDR3: CASSSPAGSPLHF. The CDR3 DNA follows: TGTGCCAGCAGTTCCCCCGCGGGGTCACCCCTCCACTTT.